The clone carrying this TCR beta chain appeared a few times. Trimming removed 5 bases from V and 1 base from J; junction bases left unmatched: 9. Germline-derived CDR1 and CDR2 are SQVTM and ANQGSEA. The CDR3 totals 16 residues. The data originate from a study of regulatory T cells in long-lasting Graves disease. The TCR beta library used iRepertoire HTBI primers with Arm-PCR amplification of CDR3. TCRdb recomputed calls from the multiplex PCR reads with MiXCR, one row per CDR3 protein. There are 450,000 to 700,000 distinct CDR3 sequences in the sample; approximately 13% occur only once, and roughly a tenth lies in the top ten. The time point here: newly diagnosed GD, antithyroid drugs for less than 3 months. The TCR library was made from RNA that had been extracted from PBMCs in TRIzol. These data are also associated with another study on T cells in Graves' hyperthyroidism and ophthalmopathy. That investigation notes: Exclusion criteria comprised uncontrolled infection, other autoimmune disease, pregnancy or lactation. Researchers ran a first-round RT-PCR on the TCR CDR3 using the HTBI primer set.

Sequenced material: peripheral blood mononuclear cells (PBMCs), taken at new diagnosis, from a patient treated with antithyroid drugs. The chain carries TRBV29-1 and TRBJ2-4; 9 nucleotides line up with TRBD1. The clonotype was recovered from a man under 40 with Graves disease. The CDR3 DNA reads TGCAGCGTTCCCGGGACAGGGTCCCTGGCCAAAAACATTCAGTACTTC. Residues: CSVPGTGSLAKNIQYF. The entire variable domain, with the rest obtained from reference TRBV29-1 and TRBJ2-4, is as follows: SAVISQKPSRDICQRGTSLTIQCQVDSQVTMMFWYRQQPGQSLTLIATANQGSEATYESGFVIDKFPISRPNLTFSTLTVSNMSPEDSSIYLCSVPGTGSLAKNIQYFGAGTRLSVL.